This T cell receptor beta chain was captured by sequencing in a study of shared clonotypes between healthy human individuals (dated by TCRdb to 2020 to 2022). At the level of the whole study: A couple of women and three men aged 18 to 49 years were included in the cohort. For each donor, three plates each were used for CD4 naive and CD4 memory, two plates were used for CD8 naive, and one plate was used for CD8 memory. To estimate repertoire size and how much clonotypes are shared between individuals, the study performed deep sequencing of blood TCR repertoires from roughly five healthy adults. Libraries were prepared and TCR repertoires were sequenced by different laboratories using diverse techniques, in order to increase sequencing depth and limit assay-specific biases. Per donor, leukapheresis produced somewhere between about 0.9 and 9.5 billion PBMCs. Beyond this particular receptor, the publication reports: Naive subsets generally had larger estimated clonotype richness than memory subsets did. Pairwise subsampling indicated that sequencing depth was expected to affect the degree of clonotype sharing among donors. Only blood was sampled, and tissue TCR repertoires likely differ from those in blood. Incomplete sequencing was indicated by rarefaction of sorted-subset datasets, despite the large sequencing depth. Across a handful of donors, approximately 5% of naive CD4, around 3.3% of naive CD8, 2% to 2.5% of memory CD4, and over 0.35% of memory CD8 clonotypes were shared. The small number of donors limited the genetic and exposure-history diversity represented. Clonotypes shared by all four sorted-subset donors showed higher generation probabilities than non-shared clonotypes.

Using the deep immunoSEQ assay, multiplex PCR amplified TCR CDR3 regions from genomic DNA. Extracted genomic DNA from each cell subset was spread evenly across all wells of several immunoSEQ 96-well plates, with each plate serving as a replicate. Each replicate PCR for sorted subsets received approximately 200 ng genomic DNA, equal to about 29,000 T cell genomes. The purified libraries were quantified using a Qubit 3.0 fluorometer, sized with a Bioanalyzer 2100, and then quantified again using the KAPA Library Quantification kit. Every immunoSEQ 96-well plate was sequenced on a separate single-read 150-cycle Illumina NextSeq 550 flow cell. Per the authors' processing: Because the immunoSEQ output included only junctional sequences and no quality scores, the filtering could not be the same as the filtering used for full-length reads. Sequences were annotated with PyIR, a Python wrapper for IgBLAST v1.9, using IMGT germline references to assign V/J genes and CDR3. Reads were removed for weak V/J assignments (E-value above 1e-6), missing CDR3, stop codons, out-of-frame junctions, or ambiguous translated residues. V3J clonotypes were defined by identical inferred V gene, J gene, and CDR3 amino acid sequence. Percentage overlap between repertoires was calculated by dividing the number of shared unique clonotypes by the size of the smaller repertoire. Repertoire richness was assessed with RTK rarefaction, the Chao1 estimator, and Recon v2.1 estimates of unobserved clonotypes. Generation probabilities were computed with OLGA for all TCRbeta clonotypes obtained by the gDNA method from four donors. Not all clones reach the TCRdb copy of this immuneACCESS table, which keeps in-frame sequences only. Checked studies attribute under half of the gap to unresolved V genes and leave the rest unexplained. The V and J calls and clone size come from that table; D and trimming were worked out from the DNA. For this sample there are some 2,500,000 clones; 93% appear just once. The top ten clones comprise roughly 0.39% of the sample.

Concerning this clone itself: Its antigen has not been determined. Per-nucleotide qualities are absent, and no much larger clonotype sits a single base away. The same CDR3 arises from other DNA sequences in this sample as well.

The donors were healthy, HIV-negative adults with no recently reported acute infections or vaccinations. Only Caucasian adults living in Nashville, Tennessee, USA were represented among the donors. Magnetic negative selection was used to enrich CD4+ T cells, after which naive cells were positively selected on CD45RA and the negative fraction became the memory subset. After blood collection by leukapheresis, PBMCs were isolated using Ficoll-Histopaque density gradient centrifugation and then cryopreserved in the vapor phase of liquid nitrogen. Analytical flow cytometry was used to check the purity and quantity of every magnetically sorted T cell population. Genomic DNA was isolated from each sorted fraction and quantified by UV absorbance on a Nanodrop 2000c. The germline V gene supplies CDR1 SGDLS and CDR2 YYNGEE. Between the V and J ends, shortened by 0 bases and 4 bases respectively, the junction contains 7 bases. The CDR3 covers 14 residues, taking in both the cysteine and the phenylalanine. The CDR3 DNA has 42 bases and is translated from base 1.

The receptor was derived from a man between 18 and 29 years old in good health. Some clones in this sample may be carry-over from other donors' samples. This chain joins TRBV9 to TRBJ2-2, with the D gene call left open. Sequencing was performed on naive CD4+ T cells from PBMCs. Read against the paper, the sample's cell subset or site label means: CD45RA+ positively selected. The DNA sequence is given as TGTGCCAGCAGCGTAGTCGGCGGCACCGGGGAGCTGTTTTTT. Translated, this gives CASSVVGGTGELFF.